This T cell receptor beta chain was documented in a study of CD8+ T cells in alopecia areata. Study results and limitations: Normal skin contains resident alphabeta T cells, and these are also sequenced in scalp samples.

This CDR3 is 14 amino acids long. V was trimmed by 3 bases and J by 0 bases, leaving 7 bases between them. Germline CDR1 KGHSH, CDR2 LQKENI. Worth noting for this clone: The antigen is undetermined.

Sequencing templates came from extracted RNA that was reverse transcribed into cDNA. Sequencing was performed with immunoSEQ multiplex PCR; in TCRdb, only in-frame clones are kept and a portion is missing. The profile shows 90,000 to 100,000 clones, about 40% of them singletons. The sequence was collected from a human donor with alopecia areata. The chain employs TRBV18 and TRBJ2-3; no clear D. Material: CD4+ T cells sorted from blood. CDR3 nucleotides: TGTGCCAGCTCACCGACCGGGAGCACAGATACGCAGTATTTT. This codes for CASSPTGSTDTQYF.